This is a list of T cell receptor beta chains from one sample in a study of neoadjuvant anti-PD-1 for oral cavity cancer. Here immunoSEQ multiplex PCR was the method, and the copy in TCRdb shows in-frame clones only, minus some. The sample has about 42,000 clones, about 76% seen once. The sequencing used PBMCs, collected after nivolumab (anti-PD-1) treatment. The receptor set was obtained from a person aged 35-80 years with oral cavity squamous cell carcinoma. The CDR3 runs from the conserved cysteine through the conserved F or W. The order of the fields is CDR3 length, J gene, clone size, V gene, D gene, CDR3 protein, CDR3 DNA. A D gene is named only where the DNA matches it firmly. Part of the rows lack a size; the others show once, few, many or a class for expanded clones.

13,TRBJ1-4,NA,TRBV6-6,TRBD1,CASSQRQGEKLFF,TGTGCCAGCAGTCAGAGACAGGGCGAGAAACTGTTTTTT
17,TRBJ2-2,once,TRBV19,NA,CASSLRGGGVRTGELFF,TGTGCCAGTAGTCTCCGGGGAGGGGGTGTGAGAACCGGGGAGCTGTTTTTT
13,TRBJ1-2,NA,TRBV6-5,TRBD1,CASSLQGARGYTF,TGTGCCAGCAGCTTACAGGGGGCGAGGGGCTACACCTTC
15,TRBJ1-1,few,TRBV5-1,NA,CASSARGPMNTEAFF,TGCGCCAGCAGCGCCCGGGGGCCAATGAACACTGAAGCTTTCTTT
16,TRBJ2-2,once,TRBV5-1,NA,CASSLVGGSNTGELFF,TGCGCCAGCAGCTTGGTGGGGGGATCGAACACCGGGGAGCTGTTTTTT
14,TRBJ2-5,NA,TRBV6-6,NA,CASSYSASRETQYF,TGTGCCAGCAGTTACTCGGCTAGCAGAGAGACCCAGTACTTC
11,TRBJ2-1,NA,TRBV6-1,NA,CASSRHNEQFF,TGTGCCAGCAGTCGACACAATGAGCAGTTCTTC
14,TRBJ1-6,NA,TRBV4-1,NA,CASSQVLTPSPLHF,TGCGCCAGCAGCCAAGTACTGACCCCTTCACCCCTCCACTTT
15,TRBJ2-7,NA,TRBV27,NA,CASSWRQGLTYEQYF,TGTGCCAGCAGTTGGAGACAGGGACTGACCTACGAGCAGTACTTC
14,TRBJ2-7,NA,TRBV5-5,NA,CASSPLGDPYEQYF,TGTGCCAGCAGCCCTCTTGGGGATCCCTACGAGCAGTACTTC
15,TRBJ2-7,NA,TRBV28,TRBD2,CASSLTSGRTYEQYF,TGTGCCAGCAGCCTCACTAGCGGTCGGACCTACGAGCAGTACTTC
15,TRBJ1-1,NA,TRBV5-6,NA,CASSLWTTRQSEAFF,TGTGCCAGCAGCTTGTGGACCACTCGACAGTCAGAAGCTTTCTTT
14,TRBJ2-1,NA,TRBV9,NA,CASSVASGDNEQFF,TGTGCCAGCAGCGTAGCGAGCGGAGACAATGAGCAGTTCTTC
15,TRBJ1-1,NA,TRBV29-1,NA,CSEVNWGRANTEAFF,TGCAGCGAGGTAAATTGGGGCAGGGCAAACACTGAAGCTTTCTTT
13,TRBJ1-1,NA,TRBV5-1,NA,CASSLEVNTEAFF,TGCGCCAGCAGCTTGGAGGTGAACACTGAAGCTTTCTTT
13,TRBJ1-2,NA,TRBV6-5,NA,CASSYPGTTIYTF,TGTGCCAGCAGTTATCCCGGGACAACCATCTACACCTTC
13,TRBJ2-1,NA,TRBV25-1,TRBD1,CASSGIRTGEQFF,TGTGCCAGCAGTGGGATACGGACAGGTGAGCAGTTCTTC
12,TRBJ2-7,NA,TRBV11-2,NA,CASKGPAYEQYF,TGTGCCAGCAAGGGACCGGCCTACGAGCAGTACTTC
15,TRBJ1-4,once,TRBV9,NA,CASSGSGTSNEKLFF,TGTGCCAGCAGCGGCTCCGGGACATCGAATGAAAAACTGTTTTTT
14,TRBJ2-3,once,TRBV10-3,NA,CAVSAGASTDTQYF,TGTGCCGTATCGGCAGGGGCTAGCACAGATACGCAGTATTTT
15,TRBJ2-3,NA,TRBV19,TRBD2,CASTSGGAGRYTQYF,TGTGCCAGTACCTCGGGGGGGGCAGGACGATATACGCAGTATTTT
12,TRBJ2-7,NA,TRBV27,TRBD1,CASGDRVLEQYF,TGTGCCAGCGGGGACAGGGTACTCGAGCAGTACTTC
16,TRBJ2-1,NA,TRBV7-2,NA,CASSSALRSSYNEQFF,TGTGCCAGCAGCTCCGCACTCAGGAGCTCCTACAATGAGCAGTTCTTC
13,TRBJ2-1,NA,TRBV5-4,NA,CASSSTATNEQFF,TGTGCCAGCAGCTCCACTGCGACCAATGAGCAGTTCTTC
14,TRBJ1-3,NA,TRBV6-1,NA,CASSVDPGGNTIYF,TGTGCCAGCAGTGTGGACCCGGGGGGAAACACCATATATTTT
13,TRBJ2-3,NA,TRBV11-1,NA,CASSLYVTDTQYF,TGTGCCAGCAGCTTATATGTTACAGATACGCAGTATTTT
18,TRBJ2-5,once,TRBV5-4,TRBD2,CASSLGQIAGGNLETQYF,TGTGCCAGCAGCTTGGGGCAAATAGCGGGAGGCAACCTAGAGACCCAGTACTTC
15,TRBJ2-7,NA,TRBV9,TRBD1,CASSVGAGGSYEQYF,TGTGCCAGCAGCGTAGGAGCAGGGGGATCCTACGAGCAGTACTTC
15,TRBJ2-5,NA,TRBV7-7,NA,CASSPQGGQGETQYF,TGTGCTAGCAGCCCCCAGGGGGGCCAAGGAGAGACCCAGTACTTC
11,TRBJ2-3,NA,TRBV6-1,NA,CASSLKDTQYF,TGTGCCAGCAGCTTAAAGGATACGCAGTATTTT
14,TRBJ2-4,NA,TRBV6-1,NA,CASSDAGGVDIQYF,TGTGCCAGCAGTGACGCTGGGGGAGTAGACATTCAGTACTTC
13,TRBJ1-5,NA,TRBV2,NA,CASSEGSNQPQHF,TGTGCCAGCAGTGAGGGAAGCAATCAGCCCCAGCATTTT
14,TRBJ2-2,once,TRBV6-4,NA,CASRGREGTGELFF,TGTGCCAGTCGGGGTCGGGAAGGAACCGGGGAGCTGTTTTTT
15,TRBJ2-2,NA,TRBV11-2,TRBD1,CASRTTGANTGELFF,TGTGCCAGCAGGACTACAGGGGCGAACACCGGGGAGCTGTTTTTT
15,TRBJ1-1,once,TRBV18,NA,CASSPGGGLNTEAFF,TGTGCCAGCTCCCCCGGCGGGGGGCTGAACACTGAAGCTTTCTTT
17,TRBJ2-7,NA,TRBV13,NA,CASSLGAGPLSSYEQYF,TGTGCCAGCAGCTTAGGGGCGGGCCCATTGAGCTCCTACGAGCAGTACTTC
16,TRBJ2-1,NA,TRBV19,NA,CASSIPPRDTYNEQFF,TGTGCCAGTAGTATCCCCCCGCGGGATACCTACAATGAGCAGTTCTTC
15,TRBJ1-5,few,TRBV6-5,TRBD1,CASSKQGAGNQPQHF,TGTGCCAGCAGTAAGCAGGGGGCCGGCAATCAGCCCCAGCATTTT
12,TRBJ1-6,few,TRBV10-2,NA,CASIFGDGALHF,TGCGCCAGCATTTTCGGGGACGGGGCCCTCCACTTT
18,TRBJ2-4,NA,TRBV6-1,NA,CASSEWTLLLYSKNIQYF,TGTGCCAGCAGTGAATGGACCCTCTTACTCTATTCCAAAAACATTCAGTACTTC
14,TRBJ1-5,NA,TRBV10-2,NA,CASSDTGPNQPQHF,TGCGCCAGCAGTGATACCGGGCCCAATCAGCCCCAGCATTTT
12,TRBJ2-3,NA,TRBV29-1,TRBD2,CSSSGRADTQYF,TGCAGCTCTAGCGGGAGGGCAGATACGCAGTATTTT
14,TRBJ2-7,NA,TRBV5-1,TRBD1,CASSFGTGGGEQYF,TGCGCCAGCAGCTTCGGGACAGGGGGAGGGGAGCAGTACTTC
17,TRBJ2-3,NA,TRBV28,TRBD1,CASSDPRGQGKTDTQYF,TGTGCCAGCAGTGATCCGCGGGGACAGGGAAAGACAGATACGCAGTATTTT
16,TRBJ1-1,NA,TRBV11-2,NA,CASSLVIGQGSPRAFF,TGTGCCAGCAGCTTAGTAATTGGGCAAGGATCGCCTCGCGCTTTCTTT
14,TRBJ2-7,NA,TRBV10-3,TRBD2,CAITQREGTYEQYF,TGTGCCATCACCCAGCGGGAGGGCACCTACGAGCAGTACTTC
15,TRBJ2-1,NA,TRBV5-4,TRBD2,CASSLGAGAPNEQFF,TGTGCCAGCAGCTTGGGAGCGGGGGCCCCCAATGAGCAGTTCTTC
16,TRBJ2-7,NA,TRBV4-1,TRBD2,CASSQGLAGGPYEQYF,TGCGCCAGCAGCCAAGGGCTAGCGGGGGGTCCCTACGAGCAGTACTTC
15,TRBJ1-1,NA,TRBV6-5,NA,CASSRPLIGNTEAFF,TGTGCCAGCAGTCGGCCACTGATAGGGAACACTGAAGCTTTCTTT
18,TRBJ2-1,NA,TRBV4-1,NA,CASSQEGVRTQIYNEQFF,TGCGCCAGCAGCCAGGAGGGGGTACGTACTCAAATTTACAATGAGCAGTTCTTC
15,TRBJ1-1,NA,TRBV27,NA,CASSTFGGLNTEAFF,TGTGCCAGCAGTACCTTTGGGGGCCTGAACACTGAAGCTTTCTTT
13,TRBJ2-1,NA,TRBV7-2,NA,CASSLAQGNEQFF,TGTGCCAGCAGCTTAGCGCAGGGGAATGAGCAGTTCTTC
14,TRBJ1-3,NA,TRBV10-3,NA,CAIRGQSSGNTIYF,TGTGCCATCCGTGGCCAGAGCTCTGGAAACACCATATATTTT
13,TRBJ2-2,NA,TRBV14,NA,CASSPFGAGELFF,TGTGCCAGCAGCCCGTTCGGTGCCGGGGAGCTGTTTTTT